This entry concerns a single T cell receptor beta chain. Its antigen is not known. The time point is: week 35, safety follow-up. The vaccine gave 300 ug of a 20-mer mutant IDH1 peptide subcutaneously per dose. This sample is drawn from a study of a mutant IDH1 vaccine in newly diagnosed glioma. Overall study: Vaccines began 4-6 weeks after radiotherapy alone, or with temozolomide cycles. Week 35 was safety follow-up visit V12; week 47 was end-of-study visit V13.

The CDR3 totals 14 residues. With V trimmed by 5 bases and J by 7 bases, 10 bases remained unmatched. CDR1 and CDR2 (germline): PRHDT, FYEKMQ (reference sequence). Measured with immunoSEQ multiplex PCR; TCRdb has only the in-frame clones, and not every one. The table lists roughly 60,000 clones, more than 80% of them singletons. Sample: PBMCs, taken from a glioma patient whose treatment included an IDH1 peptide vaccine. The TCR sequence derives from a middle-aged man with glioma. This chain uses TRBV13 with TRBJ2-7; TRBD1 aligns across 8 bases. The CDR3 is CASSLRDRLQEQYF. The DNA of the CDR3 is TGTGCCAGCAGCCTCCGGGACAGGCTTCAGGAGCAGTACTTC.